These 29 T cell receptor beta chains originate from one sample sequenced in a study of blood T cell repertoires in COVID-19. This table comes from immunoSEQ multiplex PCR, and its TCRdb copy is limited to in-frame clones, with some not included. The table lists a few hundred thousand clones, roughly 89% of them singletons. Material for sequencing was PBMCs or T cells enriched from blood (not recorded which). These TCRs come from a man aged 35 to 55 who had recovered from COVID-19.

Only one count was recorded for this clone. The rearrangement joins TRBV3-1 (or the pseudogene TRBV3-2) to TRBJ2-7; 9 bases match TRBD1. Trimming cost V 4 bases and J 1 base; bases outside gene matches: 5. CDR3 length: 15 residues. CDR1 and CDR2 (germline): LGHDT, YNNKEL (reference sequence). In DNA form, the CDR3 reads TGTGCCAGCAGCCTACAACAGGGGGCGTCCTACGAGCAGTACTTC. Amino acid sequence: CASSLQQGASYEQYF.

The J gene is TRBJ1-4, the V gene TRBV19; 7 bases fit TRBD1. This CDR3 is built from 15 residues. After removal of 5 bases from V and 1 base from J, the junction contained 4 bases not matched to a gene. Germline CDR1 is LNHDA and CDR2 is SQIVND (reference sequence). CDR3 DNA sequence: TGTGCCAGTAGTGCCAGACAGGGAACTAATGAAAAACTGTTTTTT. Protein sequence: CASSARQGTNEKLFF.

The CDR3 is CASSPLEGYRNTIYF. For the CDR3, the DNA is TGTGCCAGCAGTCCACTCGAGGGTTACCGAAACACCATATATTTT. The chain has TRBV7-9 and TRBJ1-3; no reliable D call. The germline V and J ends were trimmed by 6 bases and 5 bases, with 17 bases remaining between them. Looked up from germline, CDR1 is SEHNR and CDR2 is FQNEAQ (reference sequence). CDR3 size: 15 residues.

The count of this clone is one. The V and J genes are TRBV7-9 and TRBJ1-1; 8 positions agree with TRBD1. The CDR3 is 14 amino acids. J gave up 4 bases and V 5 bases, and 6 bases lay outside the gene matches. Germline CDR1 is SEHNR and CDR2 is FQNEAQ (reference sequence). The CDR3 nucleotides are TGTGCCAGCAGCCGGACAGGGCAGCGCACTGAAGCTTTCTTT. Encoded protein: CASSRTGQRTEAFF. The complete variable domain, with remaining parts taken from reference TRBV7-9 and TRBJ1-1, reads DTGVSQNPRHKITKRGQNVTFRCDPISEHNRLYWYRQTLGQGPEFLTYFQNEAQLEKSRLLSDRFSAERPKGSFSTLEIQRTEQGDSAMYLCASSRTGQRTEAFFGQGTRLTVV.

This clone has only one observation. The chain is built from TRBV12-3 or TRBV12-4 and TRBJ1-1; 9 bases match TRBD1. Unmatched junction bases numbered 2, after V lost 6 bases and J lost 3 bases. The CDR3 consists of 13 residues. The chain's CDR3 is CASRHRGHTEAFF. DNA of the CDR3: TGTGCCAGCAGACACAGGGGGCACACTGAAGCTTTCTTT.

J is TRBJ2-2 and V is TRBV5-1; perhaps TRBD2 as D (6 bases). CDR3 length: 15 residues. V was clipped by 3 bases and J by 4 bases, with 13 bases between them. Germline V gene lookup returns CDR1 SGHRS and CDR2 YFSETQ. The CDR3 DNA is TGCGCCAGCAGCTCAAGAGGGACTGCCACCGGGGAGCTGTTTTTT. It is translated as CASSSRGTATGELFF.

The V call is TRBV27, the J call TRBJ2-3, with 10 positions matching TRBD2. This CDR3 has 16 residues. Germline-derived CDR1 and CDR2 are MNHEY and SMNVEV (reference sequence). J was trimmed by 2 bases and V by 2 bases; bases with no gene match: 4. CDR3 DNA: TGTGCCAGCAGTTTAACCCTAGCGGGAGACACAGATACGCAGTATTTT. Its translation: CASSLTLAGDTDTQYF.

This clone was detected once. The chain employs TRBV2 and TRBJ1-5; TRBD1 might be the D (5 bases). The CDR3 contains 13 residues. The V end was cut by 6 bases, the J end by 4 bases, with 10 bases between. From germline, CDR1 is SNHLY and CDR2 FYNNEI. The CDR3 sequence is CASSISGNQPQHF. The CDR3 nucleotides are TGTGCCAGCAGCATATCAGGGAATCAGCCCCAGCATTTT. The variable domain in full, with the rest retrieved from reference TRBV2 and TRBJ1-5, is EPEVTQTPSHQVTQMGQEVILRCVPISNHLYFYWYRQILGQKVEFLVSFYNNEISEKSEIFDDQFSVERPDGSNFTLKIRSTKLEDSAMYFCASSISGNQPQHFGDGTRLSIL.

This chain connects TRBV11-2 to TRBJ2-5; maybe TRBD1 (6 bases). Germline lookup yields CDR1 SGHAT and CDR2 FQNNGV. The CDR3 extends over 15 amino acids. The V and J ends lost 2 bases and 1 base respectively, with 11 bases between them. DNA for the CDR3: TGTGCCAGCAGCTTACAAACAGGGCCCCAAGAGACCCAGTACTTC. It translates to CASSLQTGPQETQYF.

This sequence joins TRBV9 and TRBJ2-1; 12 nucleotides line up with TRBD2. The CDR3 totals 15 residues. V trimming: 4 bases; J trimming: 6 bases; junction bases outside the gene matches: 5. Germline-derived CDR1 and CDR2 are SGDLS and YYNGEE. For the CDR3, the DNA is TGTGCCAGCAGCTTGACTAGCGGGAGAGGCAATGAGCAGTTCTTC. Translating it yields CASSLTSGRGNEQFF.

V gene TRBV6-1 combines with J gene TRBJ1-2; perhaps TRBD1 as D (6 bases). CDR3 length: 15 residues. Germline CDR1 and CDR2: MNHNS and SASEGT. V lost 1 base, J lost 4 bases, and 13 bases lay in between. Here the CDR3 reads CASSEGAGEAYGYTF. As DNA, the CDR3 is TGTGCCAGCAGTGAAGGAGCAGGGGAAGCCTATGGCTACACCTTC.

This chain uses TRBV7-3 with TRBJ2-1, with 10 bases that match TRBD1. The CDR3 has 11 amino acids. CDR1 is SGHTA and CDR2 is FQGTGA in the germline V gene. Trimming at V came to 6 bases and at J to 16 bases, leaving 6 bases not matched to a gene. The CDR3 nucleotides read TGTGCCAGCAGTACGGGACAGGGGCTTTTCTTC. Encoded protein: CASSTGQGLFF.

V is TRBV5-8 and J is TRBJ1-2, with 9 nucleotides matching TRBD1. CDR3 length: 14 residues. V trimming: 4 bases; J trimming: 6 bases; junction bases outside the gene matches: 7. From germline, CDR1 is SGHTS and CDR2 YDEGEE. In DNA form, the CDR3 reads TGTGCCAGCAGCCCAGGGACAGGGCGTGATGGCTACACCTTC. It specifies CASSPGTGRDGYTF.

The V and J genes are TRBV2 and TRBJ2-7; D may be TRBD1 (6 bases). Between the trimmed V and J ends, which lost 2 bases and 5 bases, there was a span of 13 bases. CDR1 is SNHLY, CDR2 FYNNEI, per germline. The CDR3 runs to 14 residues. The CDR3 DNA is TGTGCCAGCAGTGAATCGTTCGGGACACACGAGCAGTACTTC. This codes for CASSESFGTHEQYF.

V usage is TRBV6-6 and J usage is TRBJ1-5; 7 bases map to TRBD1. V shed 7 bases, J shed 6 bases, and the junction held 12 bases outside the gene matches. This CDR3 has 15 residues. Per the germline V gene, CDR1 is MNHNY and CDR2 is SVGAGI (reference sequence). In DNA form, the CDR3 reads TGTGCCAGCACCGCTGACAGGGTAGTCGGTCAGCCCCAGCATTTT. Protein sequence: CASTADRVVGQPQHF.

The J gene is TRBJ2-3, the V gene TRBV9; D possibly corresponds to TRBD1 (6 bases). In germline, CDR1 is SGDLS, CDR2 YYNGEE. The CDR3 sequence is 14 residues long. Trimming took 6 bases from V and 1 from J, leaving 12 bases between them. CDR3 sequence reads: CASTEAGGTDTQYF. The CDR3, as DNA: TGTGCCAGCACTGAAGCAGGGGGCACAGATACGCAGTATTTT.

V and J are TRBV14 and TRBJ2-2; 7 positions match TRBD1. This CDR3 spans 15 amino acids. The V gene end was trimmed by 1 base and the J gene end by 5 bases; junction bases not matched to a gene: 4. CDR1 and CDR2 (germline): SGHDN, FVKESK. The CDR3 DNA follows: TGTGCCAGCAGCCAAGTACAGGGGAAGACCGGGGAGCTGTTTTTT. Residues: CASSQVQGKTGELFF.

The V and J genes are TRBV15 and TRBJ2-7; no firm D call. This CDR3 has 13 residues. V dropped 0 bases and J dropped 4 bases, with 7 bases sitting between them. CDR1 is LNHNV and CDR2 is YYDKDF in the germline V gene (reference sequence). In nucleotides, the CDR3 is TGTGCCACCAGCAGAGATCCCGGTTACGAGCAGTACTTC. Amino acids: CATSRDPGYEQYF.

This chain's CDR3 is CASSSGTSGYTDTQYF. The CDR3 DNA is TGTGCCAGCAGTTCCGGGACTAGCGGGTACACAGATACGCAGTATTTT. The chain is built from TRBV28 and TRBJ2-3; 12 nucleotides line up with TRBD2. This CDR3 has 16 residues. CDR1 and CDR2 (germline): MDHEN, SYDVKM. J gave up 2 bases and V 4 bases, and 4 bases lay outside the gene matches.

CDR3 region: CASSPTSGGNEQFF. CDR3 in DNA: TGTGCCAGCTCACCCACCTCGGGGGGTAATGAGCAGTTCTTC. The genes are TRBV18 and TRBJ2-1; TRBD2 matches 7 bases. V dropped 3 bases and J dropped 7; count of bases not matched to a gene: 6. The CDR3 runs 14 residues. Germline V gene data show CDR1 as KGHSH and CDR2 as LQKENI.

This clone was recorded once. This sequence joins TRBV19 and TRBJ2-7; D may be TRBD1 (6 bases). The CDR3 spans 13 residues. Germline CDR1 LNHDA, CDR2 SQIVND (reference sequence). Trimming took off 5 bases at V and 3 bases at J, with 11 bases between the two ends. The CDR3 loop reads CASSSRQDYEQYF. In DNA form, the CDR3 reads TGTGCCAGTAGTTCCAGACAGGACTACGAGCAGTACTTC.

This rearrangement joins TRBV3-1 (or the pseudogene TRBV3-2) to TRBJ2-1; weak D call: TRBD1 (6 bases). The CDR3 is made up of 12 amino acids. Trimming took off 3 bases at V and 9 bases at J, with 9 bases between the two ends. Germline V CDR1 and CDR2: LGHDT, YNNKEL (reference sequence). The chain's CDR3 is CASSHVRGEQFF. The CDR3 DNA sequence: TGTGCCAGCAGCCATGTCAGGGGTGAGCAGTTCTTC.

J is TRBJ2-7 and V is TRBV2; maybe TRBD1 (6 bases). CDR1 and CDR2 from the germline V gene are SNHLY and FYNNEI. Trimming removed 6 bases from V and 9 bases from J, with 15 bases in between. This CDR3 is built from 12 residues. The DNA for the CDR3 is TGTGCCAGCAGCCCGACAGGCGGCGGGCAGTACTTC. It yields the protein CASSPTGGGQYF.

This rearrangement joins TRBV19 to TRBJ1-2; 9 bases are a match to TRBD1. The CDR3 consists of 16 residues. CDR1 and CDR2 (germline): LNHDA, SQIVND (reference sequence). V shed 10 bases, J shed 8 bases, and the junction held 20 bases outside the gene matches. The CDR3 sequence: CANPGQGFCSCRGYTF. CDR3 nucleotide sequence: TGTGCCAACCCGGGACAGGGCTTTTGTTCCTGTAGGGGCTACACCTTC.

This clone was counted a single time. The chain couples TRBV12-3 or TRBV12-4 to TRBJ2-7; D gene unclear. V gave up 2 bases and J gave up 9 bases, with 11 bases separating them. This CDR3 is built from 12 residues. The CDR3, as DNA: TGTGCCAGCAGTTTAACTATTCGGTCGCAGTACTTC. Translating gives CASSLTIRSQYF.

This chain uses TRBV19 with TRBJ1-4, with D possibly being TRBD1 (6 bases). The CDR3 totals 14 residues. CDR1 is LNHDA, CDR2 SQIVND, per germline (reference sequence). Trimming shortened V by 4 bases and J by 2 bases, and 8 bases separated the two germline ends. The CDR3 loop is CASSTQGTNEKLFF. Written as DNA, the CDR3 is TGTGCCAGTAGTACCCAGGGGACTAATGAAAAACTGTTTTTT.

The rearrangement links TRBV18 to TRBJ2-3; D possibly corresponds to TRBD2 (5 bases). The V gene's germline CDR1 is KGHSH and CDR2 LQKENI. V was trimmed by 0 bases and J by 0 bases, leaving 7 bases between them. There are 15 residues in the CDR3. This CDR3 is CASSPPRGSTDTQYF. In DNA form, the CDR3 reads TGTGCCAGCTCACCACCTCGGGGTAGCACAGATACGCAGTATTTT.

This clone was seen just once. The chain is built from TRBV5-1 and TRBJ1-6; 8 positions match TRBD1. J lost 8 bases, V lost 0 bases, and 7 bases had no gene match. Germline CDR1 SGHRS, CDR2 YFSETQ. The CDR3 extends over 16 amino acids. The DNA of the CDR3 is TGCGCCAGCAGCTTGGACTATCCAGGGGGCGATTCACCCCTCCACTTT. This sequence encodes CASSLDYPGGDSPLHF.

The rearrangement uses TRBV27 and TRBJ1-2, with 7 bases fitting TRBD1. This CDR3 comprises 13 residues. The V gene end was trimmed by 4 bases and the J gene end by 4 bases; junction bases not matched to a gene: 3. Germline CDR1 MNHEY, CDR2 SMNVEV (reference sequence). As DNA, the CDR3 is TGTGCCAGCAGTTGGACAGGTTCCTATGGCTACACCTTC. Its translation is CASSWTGSYGYTF.